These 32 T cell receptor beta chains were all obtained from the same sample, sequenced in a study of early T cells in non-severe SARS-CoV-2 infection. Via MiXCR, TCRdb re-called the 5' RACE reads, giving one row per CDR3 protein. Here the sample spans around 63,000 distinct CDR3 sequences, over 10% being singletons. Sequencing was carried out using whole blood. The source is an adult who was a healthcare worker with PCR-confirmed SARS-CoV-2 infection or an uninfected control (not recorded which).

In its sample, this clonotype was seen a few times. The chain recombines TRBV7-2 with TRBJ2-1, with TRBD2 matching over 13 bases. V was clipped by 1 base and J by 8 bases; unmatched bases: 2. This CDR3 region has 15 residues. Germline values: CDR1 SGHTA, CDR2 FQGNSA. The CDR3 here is CASSLELAGGHEQFF. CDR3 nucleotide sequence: TGTGCCAGCAGCTTAGAACTAGCGGGGGGGCATGAGCAGTTCTTC.

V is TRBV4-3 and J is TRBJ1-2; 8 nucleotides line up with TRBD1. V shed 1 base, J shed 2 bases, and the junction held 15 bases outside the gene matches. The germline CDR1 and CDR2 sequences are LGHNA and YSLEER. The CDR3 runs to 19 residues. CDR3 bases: TGCGCCAGCAGCCAAGGTAGAATGTCGTCCACAGGGGGGAACTATGGCTACACCTTC. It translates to CASSQGRMSSTGGNYGYTF.

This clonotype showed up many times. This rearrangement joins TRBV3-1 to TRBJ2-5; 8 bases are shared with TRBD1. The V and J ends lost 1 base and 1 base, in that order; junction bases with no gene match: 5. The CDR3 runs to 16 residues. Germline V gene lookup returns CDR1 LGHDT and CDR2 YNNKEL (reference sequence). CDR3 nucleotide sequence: TGTGCCAGCAGCCAAGGGAACAGGGGGTCCCAAGAGACCCAGTACTTC. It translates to CASSQGNRGSQETQYF.

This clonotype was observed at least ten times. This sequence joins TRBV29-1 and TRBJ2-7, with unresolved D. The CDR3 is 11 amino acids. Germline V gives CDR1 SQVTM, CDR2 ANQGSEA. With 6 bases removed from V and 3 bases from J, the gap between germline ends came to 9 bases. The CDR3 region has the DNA TGCAGCGTGGGTGACTTCTACGAGCAGTACTTC. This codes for CSVGDFYEQYF.

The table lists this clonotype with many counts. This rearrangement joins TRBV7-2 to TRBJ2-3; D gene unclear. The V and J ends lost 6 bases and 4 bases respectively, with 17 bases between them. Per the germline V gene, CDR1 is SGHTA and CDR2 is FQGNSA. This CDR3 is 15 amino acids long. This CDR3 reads CASSISPVDSDTQYF. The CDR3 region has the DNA TGTGCCAGCAGTATATCCCCGGTTGACTCAGATACGCAGTATTTT.

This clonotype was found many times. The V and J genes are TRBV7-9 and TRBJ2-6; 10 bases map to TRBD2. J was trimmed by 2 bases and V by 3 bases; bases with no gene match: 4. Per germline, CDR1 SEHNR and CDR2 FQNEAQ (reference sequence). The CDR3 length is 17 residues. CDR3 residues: CASSFRLAGAGANVLTF. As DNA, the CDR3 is TGTGCCAGCAGCTTTCGACTAGCGGGTGCTGGGGCCAACGTCCTGACTTTC.

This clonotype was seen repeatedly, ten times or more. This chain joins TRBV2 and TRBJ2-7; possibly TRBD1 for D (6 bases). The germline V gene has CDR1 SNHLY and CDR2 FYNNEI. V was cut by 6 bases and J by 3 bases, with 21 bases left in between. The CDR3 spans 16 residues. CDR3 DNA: TGTGCCAGCAGAGAAAGGGGACATAGGGAAGACTACGAGCAGTACTTC. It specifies CASRERGHREDYEQYF. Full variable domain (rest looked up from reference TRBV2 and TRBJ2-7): EPEVTQTPSHQVTQMGQEVILRCVPISNHLYFYWYRQILGQKVEFLVSFYNNEISEKSEIFDDQFSVERPDGSNFTLKIRSTKLEDSAMYFCASRERGHREDYEQYFGPGTRLTVT.

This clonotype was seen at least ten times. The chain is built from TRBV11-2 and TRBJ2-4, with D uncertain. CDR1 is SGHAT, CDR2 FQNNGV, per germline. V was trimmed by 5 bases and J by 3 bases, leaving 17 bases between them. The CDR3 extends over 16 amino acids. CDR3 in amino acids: CASSRDNESYKNIQYF. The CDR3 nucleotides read TGTGCCAGCAGCCGTGACAACGAGTCCTACAAAAACATTCAGTACTTC.

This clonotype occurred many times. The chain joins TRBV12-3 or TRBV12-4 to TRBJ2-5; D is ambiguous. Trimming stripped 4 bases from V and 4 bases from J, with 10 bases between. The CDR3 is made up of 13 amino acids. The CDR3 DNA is TGTGCCAGCAGTTCCCCGCTCAGAGAGACCCAGTACTTC. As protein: CASSSPLRETQYF.

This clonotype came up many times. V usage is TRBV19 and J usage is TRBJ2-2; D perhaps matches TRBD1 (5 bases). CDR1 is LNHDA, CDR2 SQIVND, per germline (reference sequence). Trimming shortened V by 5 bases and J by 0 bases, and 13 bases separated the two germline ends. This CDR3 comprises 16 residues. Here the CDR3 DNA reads TGTGCCAGTAGTCCCCGACAGAAAACGAACACCGGGGAGCTGTTTTTT. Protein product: CASSPRQKTNTGELFF.

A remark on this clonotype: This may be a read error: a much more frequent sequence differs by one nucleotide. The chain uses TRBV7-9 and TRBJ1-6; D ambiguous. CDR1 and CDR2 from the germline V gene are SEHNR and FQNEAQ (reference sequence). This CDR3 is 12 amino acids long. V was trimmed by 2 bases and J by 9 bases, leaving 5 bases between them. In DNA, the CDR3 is TGTGCCAGCAGCTTACCGATTTCACCCCTCCACTTT. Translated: CASSLPISPLHF.

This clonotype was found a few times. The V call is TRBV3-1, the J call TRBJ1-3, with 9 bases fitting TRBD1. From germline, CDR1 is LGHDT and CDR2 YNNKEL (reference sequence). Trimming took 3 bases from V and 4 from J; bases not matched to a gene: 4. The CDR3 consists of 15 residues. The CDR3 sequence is CASSQTGGEGNTIYF. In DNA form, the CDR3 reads TGTGCCAGCAGCCAGACAGGGGGAGAAGGAAACACCATATATTTT.

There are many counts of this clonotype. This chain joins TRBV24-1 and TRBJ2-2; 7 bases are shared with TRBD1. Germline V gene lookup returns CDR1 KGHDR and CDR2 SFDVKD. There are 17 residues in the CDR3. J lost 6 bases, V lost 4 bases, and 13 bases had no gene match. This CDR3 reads CATSDPPGRGLSGELFF. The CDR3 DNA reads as TGTGCCACCAGTGACCCCCCAGGCAGGGGGTTATCCGGGGAGCTGTTTTTT.

CDR3 loop: CASSFGQAEGNQPQHF. The CDR3 DNA sequence: TGTGCCAGCAGCTTCGGGCAGGCCGAGGGCAATCAGCCCCAGCATTTT. The V and J genes are TRBV13 and TRBJ1-5, with D unclear. V was pared by 3 bases and J by 2 bases, with 14 bases between. Germline loops: CDR1 PRHDT, CDR2 FYEKMQ (reference sequence). This CDR3 comprises 16 residues.

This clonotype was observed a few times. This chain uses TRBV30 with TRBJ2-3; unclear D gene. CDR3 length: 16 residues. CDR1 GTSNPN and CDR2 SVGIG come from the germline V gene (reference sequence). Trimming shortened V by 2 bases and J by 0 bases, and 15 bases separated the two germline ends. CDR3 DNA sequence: TGTGCCTGGAGTCCGGCTGCGACATTAAGCACAGATACGCAGTATTTT. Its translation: CAWSPAATLSTDTQYF. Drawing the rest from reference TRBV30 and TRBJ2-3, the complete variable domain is SQTIHQWPATLVQPVGSPLSLECTVEGTSNPNLYWYRQAAGRGLQLLFYSVGIGQISSEVPQNLSASRPQDRQFILSSKKLLLSDSGFYLCAWSPAATLSTDTQYFGPGTRLTVL.

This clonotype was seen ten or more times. CDR3 residues: CSVLTGISSYNEQFF. The CDR3, as DNA: TGCAGCGTTTTGACAGGTATCAGCTCCTACAATGAGCAGTTCTTC. This chain joins TRBV29-1 and TRBJ2-1; TRBD1 is a possible D gene (6 bases). The V end was cut by 5 bases, the J end by 0 bases, with 14 bases between. The CDR3 runs to 15 residues. Germline CDR1 reads SQVTM; CDR2 reads ANQGSEA.

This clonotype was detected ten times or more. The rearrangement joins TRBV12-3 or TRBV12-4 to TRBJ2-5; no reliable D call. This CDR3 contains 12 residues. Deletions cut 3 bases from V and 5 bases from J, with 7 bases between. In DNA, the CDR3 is TGTGCCAGCAGTTTTCTCGGGGAGACCCAGTACTTC. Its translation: CASSFLGETQYF.

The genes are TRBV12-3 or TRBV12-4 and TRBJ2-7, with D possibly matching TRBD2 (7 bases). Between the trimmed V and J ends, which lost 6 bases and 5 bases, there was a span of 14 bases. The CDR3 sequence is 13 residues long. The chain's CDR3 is CASSPGRDNEQYF. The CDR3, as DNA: TGTGCCAGCAGCCCGGGGAGGGACAACGAGCAGTACTTC.

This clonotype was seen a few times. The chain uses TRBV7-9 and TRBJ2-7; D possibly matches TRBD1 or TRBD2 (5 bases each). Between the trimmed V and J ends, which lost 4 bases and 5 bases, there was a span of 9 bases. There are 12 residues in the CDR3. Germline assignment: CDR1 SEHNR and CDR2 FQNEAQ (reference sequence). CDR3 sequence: CASSYGAHEQYF. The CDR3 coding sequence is TGTGCCAGCAGCTACGGGGCCCACGAGCAGTACTTC.

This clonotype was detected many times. CDR3 sequence reads: CSVSEAQETQYF. The CDR3 DNA is TGCAGCGTTTCTGAGGCGCAAGAGACCCAGTACTTC. The V and J genes are TRBV29-1 and TRBJ2-5; D gene unclear. V was trimmed by 5 bases and J by 2 bases, leaving 9 bases between them. Germline V CDR1 and CDR2: SQVTM, ANQGSEA. CDR3 length equals 12 residues.

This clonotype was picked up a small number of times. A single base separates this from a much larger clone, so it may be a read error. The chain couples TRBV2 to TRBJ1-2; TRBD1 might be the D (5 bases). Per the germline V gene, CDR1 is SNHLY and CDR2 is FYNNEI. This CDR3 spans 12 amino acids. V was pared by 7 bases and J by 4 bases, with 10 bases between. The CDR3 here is CASTRQTYGYTF. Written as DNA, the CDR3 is TGTGCCAGCACCAGACAGACCTATGGCTACACCTTC.

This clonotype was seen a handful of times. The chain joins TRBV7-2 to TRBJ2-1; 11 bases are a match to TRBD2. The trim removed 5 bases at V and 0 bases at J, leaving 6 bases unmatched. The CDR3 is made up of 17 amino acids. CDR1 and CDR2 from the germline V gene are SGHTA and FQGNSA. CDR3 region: CASSQTSGTISYNEQFF. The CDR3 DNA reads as TGTGCCAGCAGCCAGACTAGCGGGACGATCTCCTACAATGAGCAGTTCTTC.

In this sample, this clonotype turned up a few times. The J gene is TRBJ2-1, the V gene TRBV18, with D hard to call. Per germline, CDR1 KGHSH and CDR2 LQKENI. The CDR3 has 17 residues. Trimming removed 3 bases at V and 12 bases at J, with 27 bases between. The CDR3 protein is CASSPPYFGQQNLGQFF. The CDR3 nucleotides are TGTGCCAGCTCACCTCCCTATTTTGGTCAGCAGAACCTTGGGCAGTTCTTC.

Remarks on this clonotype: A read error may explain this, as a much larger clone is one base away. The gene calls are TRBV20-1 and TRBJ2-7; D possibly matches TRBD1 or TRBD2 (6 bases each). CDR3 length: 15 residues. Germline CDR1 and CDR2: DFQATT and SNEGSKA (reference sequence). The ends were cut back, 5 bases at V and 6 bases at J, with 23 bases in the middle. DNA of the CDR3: TGCAGTGCTTCTGGCCCCGGGGGCAGAATGAGCGAGCAGTACTTC. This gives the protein CSASGPGGRMSEQYF.

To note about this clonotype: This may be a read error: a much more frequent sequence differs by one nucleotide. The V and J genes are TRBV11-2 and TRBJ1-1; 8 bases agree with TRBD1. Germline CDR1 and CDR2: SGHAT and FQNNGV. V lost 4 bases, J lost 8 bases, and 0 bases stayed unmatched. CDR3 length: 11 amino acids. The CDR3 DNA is TGTGCCAGCAGCTACAGGGGGGAAGCTTTCTTT. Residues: CASSYRGEAFF.

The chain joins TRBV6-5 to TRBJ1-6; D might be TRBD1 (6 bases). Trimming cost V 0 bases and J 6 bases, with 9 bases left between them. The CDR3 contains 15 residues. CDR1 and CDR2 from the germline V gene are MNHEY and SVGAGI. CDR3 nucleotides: TGTGCCAGCAGTTACTCGGCAGGGGCTAATTCACCCCTCCACTTT. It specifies CASSYSAGANSPLHF.

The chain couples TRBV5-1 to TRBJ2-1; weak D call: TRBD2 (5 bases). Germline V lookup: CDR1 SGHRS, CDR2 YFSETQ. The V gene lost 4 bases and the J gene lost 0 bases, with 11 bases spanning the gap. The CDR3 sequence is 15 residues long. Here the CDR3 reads CASSPDLSSYNEQFF. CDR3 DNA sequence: TGCGCCAGCAGCCCGGACTTGAGCTCCTACAATGAGCAGTTCTTC.

This CDR3 reads CASSPSKGEDTQYF. CDR3 nucleotide sequence: TGTGCCAGCAGCCCGTCTAAGGGGGAGGATACGCAGTATTTT. The chain carries TRBV11-3 and TRBJ2-3; TRBD1 is a possible D gene (6 bases). The germline V gene has CDR1 SGHNT and CDR2 YENEEA. V lost 5 bases to trimming and J lost 6 bases, with 15 bases between them. The CDR3 has 14 amino acids. The full variable domain, in which reference TRBV11-3 and TRBJ2-3 provide the parts outside the CDR3, is EAGVVQSPRYKIIEKKQPVAFWCNPISGHNTLYWYLQNLGQGPELLIRYENEEAVDDSQLPKDRFSAERLKGVDSTLKIQPAELGDSAVYLCASSPSKGEDTQYFGPGTRLTVL.

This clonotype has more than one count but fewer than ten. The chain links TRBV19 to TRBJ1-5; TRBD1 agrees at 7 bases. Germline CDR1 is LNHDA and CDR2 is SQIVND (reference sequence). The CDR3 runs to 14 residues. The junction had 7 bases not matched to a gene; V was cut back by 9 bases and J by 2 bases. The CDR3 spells CASQEGTGNQPQHF. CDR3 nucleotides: TGTGCCAGCCAGGAAGGGACAGGCAATCAGCCCCAGCATTTT.

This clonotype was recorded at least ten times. CDR3 in DNA: TGCAGTGCTCCGATTGCGGGGGCCTACGAGCAGTACTTC. This gives the protein CSAPIAGAYEQYF. The chain uses TRBV20-1 and TRBJ2-7; 7 bases match TRBD2. V shed 5 bases and J 2 bases; nucleotides not matched to a gene: 6. The CDR3 has 13 amino acids. Germline CDR1 is DFQATT and CDR2 is SNEGSKA (reference sequence).

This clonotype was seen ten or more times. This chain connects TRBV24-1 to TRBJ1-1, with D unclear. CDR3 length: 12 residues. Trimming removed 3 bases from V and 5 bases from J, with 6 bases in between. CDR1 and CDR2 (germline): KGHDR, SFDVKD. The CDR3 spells CATSDGGTEAFF. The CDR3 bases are TGTGCCACCAGTGATGGCGGAACTGAAGCTTTCTTT.

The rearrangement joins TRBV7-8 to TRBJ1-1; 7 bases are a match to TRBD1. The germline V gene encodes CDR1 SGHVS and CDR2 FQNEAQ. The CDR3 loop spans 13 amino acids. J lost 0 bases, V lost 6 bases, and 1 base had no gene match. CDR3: CASRTGMNTEAFF. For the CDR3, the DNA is TGTGCCAGCAGGACAGGGATGAACACTGAAGCTTTCTTT. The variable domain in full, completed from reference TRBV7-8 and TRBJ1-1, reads GAGVSQSPRYKVAKRGQDVALRCDPISGHVSLFWYQQALGQGPEFLTYFQNEAQLDKSGLPSDRFFAERPEGSVSTLKIQRTQQEDSAVYLCASRTGMNTEAFFGQGTRLTVV.